The present entry profiles one T cell receptor beta chain with its context. Assay: immunoSEQ multiplex PCR; the TCRdb copy retains only in-frame clones and omits some. The sample consists of approximately 58,000 clones, approximately 80% of them appearing once. The data stem from a study of OX40 agonist ivuxolimab in advanced cancers. Sequences were derived from CD4+ or CD8+ T cells sorted from blood, sampled in a trial of the OX40 agonist ivuxolimab. This receptor was obtained from an adult with an advanced solid tumor such as melanoma, head and neck, liver or kidney cancer.

CDR3 sequence: CASSLAGWNTEAFF. The CDR3 DNA follows: TGCGCCAGCAGCTTGGCCGGATGGAACACTGAAGCTTTCTTT. The chain uses TRBV5-1 and TRBJ1-1, with D uncertain. This CDR3 is built from 14 residues. Per germline, CDR1 SGHRS and CDR2 YFSETQ. Trimming took 0 bases from V and 1 from J, leaving 7 bases between them.